The 15 T cell receptor beta chains below were found in one sample sequenced in a study of blood T cell repertoires in COVID-19. Some clones are missing from TCRdb's copy, which holds only in-frame ones; the method was immunoSEQ multiplex PCR. Of roughly 200,000 clones listed, 84% were seen once; the top ten hold under 15%. Material for sequencing was peripheral blood. The receptors shown here come from a human donor in a cohort sampled during active COVID-19.

This chain joins TRBV5-6 and TRBJ2-7, with D possibly TRBD1 on 7 matching bases. Germline loops: CDR1 SGHDT, CDR2 YYEEEE. V lost 4 bases and J 6 bases, leaving 23 bases between the germline ends. The CDR3 loop spans 16 amino acids. DNA for the CDR3: TGTGCCAGCAGCCCCCAAGGAGGGGGCGCGTCCACCGAGCAGTACTTC. It yields the protein CASSPQGGGASTEQYF.

The rearrangement joins TRBV11-2 to TRBJ1-4; a possible D gene is TRBD1 (5 bases). The CDR3 consists of 14 residues. V gave up 1 base and J gave up 7 bases, with 10 bases separating them. The germline gives CDR1 SGHAT, CDR2 FQNNGV. CDR3 in amino acids: CASSLGRGGEKLFF. Written as DNA, the CDR3 is TGTGCCAGCAGCTTAGGAAGGGGAGGTGAAAAACTGTTTTTT.

CDR3 region: CASSLATPERTGNTIYF. As DNA, the CDR3 is TGTGCCAGCAGCTTAGCTACCCCCGAACGTACTGGAAACACCATATATTTT. V gene TRBV11-2 combines with J gene TRBJ1-3; unclear D gene. The CDR3 runs to 17 residues. V shed 1 base and J shed 2 bases, with 15 bases lying between them. The germline CDR1 and CDR2 sequences are SGHAT and FQNNGV. Full variable domain (remainder filled in from reference TRBV11-2 and TRBJ1-3): EAGVAQSPRYKIIEKRQSVAFWCNPISGHATLYWYQQILGQGPKLLIQFQNNGVVDDSQLPKDRFSAERLKGVDSTLKIQPAKLEDSAVYLCASSLATPERTGNTIYFGEGSWLTVV.

This clone was detected only a few times. The chain links TRBV27 to TRBJ1-1; D is uncertain. CDR1 and CDR2 (germline): MNHEY, SMNVEV (reference sequence). The V and J ends lost 4 bases and 3 bases respectively, with 6 bases between them. This CDR3 is 12 amino acids long. The CDR3 region has the DNA TGTGCCAGCAGTTCCCAATACACTGAAGCTTTCTTT. Translating gives CASSSQYTEAFF.

V is TRBV6-5 and J is TRBJ2-7; a possible D gene is TRBD1 (5 bases). Per the germline V gene, CDR1 is MNHEY and CDR2 is SVGAGI. Between the trimmed V and J ends, which lost 7 bases and 3 bases, there was a span of 7 bases. The CDR3 sequence is 11 residues long. The CDR3: CASKDNYEQYF. DNA of the CDR3: TGTGCCAGCAAGGACAACTACGAGCAGTACTTC.

The V call is TRBV5-8, the J call TRBJ2-2; tentatively, D is TRBD1 (5 bases). V was clipped by 4 bases and J by 5 bases, with 12 bases between them. Germline CDR1 is SGHTS and CDR2 is YDEGEE. The CDR3 runs to 14 residues. The CDR3 region has the DNA TGTGCCAGCAGCCCAGGGATCATAACCGGGGAGCTGTTTTTT. It codes for CASSPGIITGELFF.

The chain has TRBV7-2 and TRBJ2-1, with 9 bases identical to TRBD2. The germline V gene has CDR1 SGHTA and CDR2 FQGNSA. The CDR3 covers 15 residues. The ends lost 7 bases at V and 10 bases at J; junction bases unmatched: 14. The CDR3 nucleotides read TGTGCCAGCACCATAGCGGGAGTCCCCGTTGTCGAGCAGTTCTTC. Translation: CASTIAGVPVVEQFF.

The chain links TRBV6-1 to TRBJ2-2, with D perhaps matching TRBD2 (5 bases). The ends were cut back, 2 bases at V and 6 bases at J, with 10 bases in the middle. Germline V CDR1 and CDR2: MNHNS, SASEGT. This CDR3 has 14 residues. The CDR3 sequence is CASSERLAAGELFF. In nucleotides, the CDR3 is TGTGCCAGCAGTGAACGGCTAGCCGCCGGGGAGCTGTTTTTT.

For this clone: The junction differs from germline at one of its ends, possibly a read error. Other nucleotide sequences in the sample specify the same CDR3. This chain connects TRBV7-7 to TRBJ2-1; tentative D call: TRBD2 (6 bases). Germline V gives CDR1 SSHAT, CDR2 FNYEAQ (reference sequence). The CDR3 runs to 12 residues. The CDR3 region has the DNA TGTGCTAGCAGCTTAGCCGGGGGTGAGCAGTTCTTC. Protein: CASSLAGGEQFF.

The genes are TRBV7-2 and TRBJ2-2; 10 bases are a match to TRBD1. The ends lost 0 bases at V and 5 bases at J; junction bases unmatched: 6. CDR1 is SGHTA, CDR2 FQGNSA, per germline. The CDR3 is 17 amino acids. CDR3: CASSLAGTGVGTGELFF. The CDR3 bases are TGTGCCAGCAGCTTAGCCGGGACAGGGGTTGGGACCGGGGAGCTGTTTTTT.

The chain uses TRBV6-5 and TRBJ1-2; 7 nucleotides agree with TRBD1. V gave up 6 bases and J gave up 4 bases; unmatched junction bases: 5. This CDR3 region has 13 residues. Germline V gives CDR1 MNHEY, CDR2 SVGAGI. The CDR3 coding sequence is TGTGCCAGCAGCAAGACAGGGTTCTATGGCTACACCTTC. This translates into CASSKTGFYGYTF.

The chain uses TRBV27 and TRBJ2-7, with D perhaps matching TRBD2 (7 bases). Germline loops: CDR1 MNHEY, CDR2 SMNVEV (reference sequence). V lost 5 bases and J lost 5, with 13 bases in between. CDR3 length: 13 amino acids. In DNA, the CDR3 is TGTGCCAGCAGTGTCGCGGGGGCCCACGAGCAGTACTTC. The encoded protein is CASSVAGAHEQYF.

The rearrangement uses TRBV27 and TRBJ2-4; 8 bases are shared with TRBD1. The CDR3 sequence is 16 residues long. Germline V gives CDR1 MNHEY, CDR2 SMNVEV (reference sequence). The V and J ends lost 9 bases and 0 bases, in that order; junction bases with no gene match: 10. The CDR3 region is CASGTGSLGAKNIQYF. CDR3 coding DNA: TGTGCCAGTGGGACAGGCAGCCTGGGAGCCAAAAACATTCAGTACTTC.

The V and J genes are TRBV28 and TRBJ1-2; D perhaps matches TRBD1 (6 bases). V was pared by 6 bases and J by 1 base, with 18 bases between. Germline V CDR1 and CDR2: MDHEN, SYDVKM. This CDR3 region has 16 residues. CDR3 nucleotides: TGTGCCAGCAGAACCAACAGGGCGGAGTATAACTATGGCTACACCTTC. Translation gives CASRTNRAEYNYGYTF.

The chain recombines TRBV16 with TRBJ1-6, with no clear D. The germline gives CDR1 KGHSY, CDR2 FQNENV. The CDR3 is 14 amino acids. V was clipped by 4 bases and J by 0 bases, with 4 bases between them. CDR3 DNA: TGTGCCAGCAGCCCTCCCTCCTATAATTCACCCCTCCACTTT. Protein: CASSPPSYNSPLHF.